The entry that follows covers one T cell receptor beta chain sequence. The antigen remains undetermined. V was clipped by 3 bases and J by 5 bases, with 13 bases between them. CDR1 is LNHDA and CDR2 is SQIVND in the germline V gene (reference sequence). This CDR3 region has 14 residues. This record comes from a study of T cell repertoires in cytomegalovirus infection. TCRdb independently ran MiXCR on the reads; one entry per CDR3 protein. The sample gives a few hundred thousand distinct CDR3 sequences, about 28% of which show up once; about 19% is in the top ten. The chain links TRBV19 to TRBJ1-1, with a tentative D call TRBD1 (5 bases). This clonotype was sampled from a human donor in good health (CMV status not recorded). Some clones in this sample may be carry-over from other donors' samples. This material consisted of cultured PBMCs, taken from culture after CMV antigen stimulation. CDR3 DNA: TGTGCCAGTAGTATTTCTCTGGGGCGAACTGAAGCTTTCTTT. As protein: CASSISLGRTEAFF.